What follows describes a single T cell receptor beta chain. Its target is not known. V lost 10 bases and J lost 3; bases outside the gene matches: 9. The germline V gene has CDR1 MNHEY and CDR2 SVGAGI. The CDR3 contains 14 residues. The entry originates in a study of T cell repertoires in cytomegalovirus infection. Study-level background: A matching HLA type, together with CMV infection, was signaled by public TCR beta signatures.

TCRdb analysed the reads with MiXCR anew, one entry per CDR3 protein. Counted here are 740,000 or so distinct CDR3 sequences, less than 40% occurring once; the ten biggest clones make up around 2.6%. Notes on the study in general: Predominance within the ex vivo response was attributable to HLA-C-restricted CMV-specific TCR beta clonotypes.

The chain couples TRBV6-5 to TRBJ1-5, with 7 bases fitting TRBD1. The sample consisted of PBMCs. This receptor was identified in a human donor in good health (CMV status not recorded). Some clones in this sample may be carry-over from other donors' samples. This CDR3 is CATQTGDYNQPQHF. The DNA of the CDR3 is TGTGCCACCCAAACAGGGGACTACAATCAGCCCCAGCATTTT.